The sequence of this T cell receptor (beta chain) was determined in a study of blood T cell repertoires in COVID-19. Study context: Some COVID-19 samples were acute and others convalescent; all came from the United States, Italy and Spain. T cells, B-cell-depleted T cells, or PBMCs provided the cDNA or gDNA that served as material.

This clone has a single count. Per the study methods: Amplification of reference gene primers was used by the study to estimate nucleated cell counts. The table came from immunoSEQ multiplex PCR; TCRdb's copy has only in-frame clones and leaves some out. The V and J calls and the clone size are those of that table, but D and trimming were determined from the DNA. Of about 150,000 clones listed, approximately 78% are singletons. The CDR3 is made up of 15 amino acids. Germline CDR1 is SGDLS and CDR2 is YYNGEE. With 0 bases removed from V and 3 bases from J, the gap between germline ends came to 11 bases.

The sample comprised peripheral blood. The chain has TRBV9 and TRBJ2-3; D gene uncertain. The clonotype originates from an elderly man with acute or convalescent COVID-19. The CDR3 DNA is TGTGCCAGCAGCGTAGCCGATGCCGGGACAGATACGCAGTATTTT. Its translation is CASSVADAGTDTQYF.